Below are 19 T cell receptor beta chains sequenced from a single sample in a study of blood T cell repertoires in COVID-19. TCRdb's copy holds only in-frame clones and misses some; the assay was immunoSEQ multiplex PCR. The sample lists about 230,000 clones, roughly nine tenths occurring once. Sequencing used PBMCs or T cells enriched from blood (not recorded which). Receptors originate from a woman aged 30 to 39 with acute COVID-19.

This chain links TRBV7-9 with TRBJ1-6; possibly TRBD1 for D (5 bases). Trimming removed 5 bases from V and 7 bases from J, with 21 bases in between. This CDR3 contains 17 residues. Looked up from germline, CDR1 is SEHNR and CDR2 is FQNEAQ (reference sequence). CDR3 nucleotide sequence: TGTGCCAGCAGCCGTCGGCGGGACGCATCTCGGAATTCACCCCTCCACTTT. Translated: CASSRRRDASRNSPLHF.

The chain employs TRBV6-5 and TRBJ1-5; no clear D. Germline V CDR1 and CDR2: MNHEY, SVGAGI. V dropped 6 bases and J dropped 0 bases, with 12 bases sitting between them. The CDR3 extends over 15 amino acids. CDR3 nucleotide sequence: TGTGCCAGCAGCTATAGAGGAGGTAGCAATCAGCCCCAGCATTTT. Its protein is CASSYRGGSNQPQHF.

The chain has TRBV19 and TRBJ1-1; D might be TRBD1 (6 bases). V dropped 3 bases and J dropped 6 bases, with 26 bases sitting between them. The CDR3 runs to 18 residues. Germline CDR1 reads LNHDA; CDR2 reads SQIVND (reference sequence). In DNA, the CDR3 is TGTGCCAGTAGTATGGATATAACAGGGCTCAGAAAGCCTCCTGAAGCTTTCTTT. Its translation is CASSMDITGLRKPPEAFF.

J is TRBJ2-7 and V is TRBV6-2 or TRBV6-3; D is perhaps TRBD1 (6 bases). The CDR3 loop spans 16 amino acids. V lost 0 bases, J lost 2 bases, and 14 bases lay in between. CDR1 MNHEY and CDR2 SVGEGT come from the germline V gene. Written as DNA, the CDR3 is TGTGCCAGCAGTTACTCGGAGACAGGTGATCCCTACGAGCAGTACTTC. This codes for CASSYSETGDPYEQYF.

The chain couples TRBV10-3 to TRBJ2-1, with 8 bases fitting TRBD2. Germline-derived CDR1 and CDR2 are ENHRY and SYGVKD. The V segment lost 2 bases and the J segment 10 bases; nucleotides outside the gene matches: 1. The CDR3 runs to 12 residues. The CDR3 DNA follows: TGTGCCATCAGTGAGACTAGCGGCGAGCAGTTCTTC. Encoded protein: CAISETSGEQFF.

The table lists this clone with a count of one. The chain couples TRBV28 to TRBJ1-5; D might be TRBD1 (5 bases). V was pared by 5 bases and J by 7 bases, with 12 bases between. This CDR3 region has 13 residues. The germline gives CDR1 MDHEN, CDR2 SYDVKM. The CDR3 spells CASSVARVQPQHF. The CDR3 DNA is TGTGCCAGCAGTGTCGCCAGGGTCCAGCCCCAGCATTTT.

The chain is built from TRBV19 and TRBJ2-6, with TRBD1 matching over 7 bases. Trimming cost V 7 bases and J 0 bases; bases outside gene matches: 12. This CDR3 has 18 residues. CDR1 is LNHDA and CDR2 is SQIVND in the germline V gene (reference sequence). The CDR3 here is CASTRGMTRFSGANVLTF. The DNA for the CDR3 is TGTGCCAGTACCAGGGGGATGACAAGGTTCTCTGGGGCCAACGTCCTGACTTTC. The entire variable domain, with the rest obtained from reference TRBV19 and TRBJ2-6, is as follows: DGGITQSPKYLFRKEGQNVTLSCEQNLNHDAMYWYRQDPGQGLRLIYYSQIVNDFQKGDIAEGYSVSREKKESFPLTVTSAQKNPTAFYLCASTRGMTRFSGANVLTFGAGSRLTVL.

V usage is TRBV4-1 and J usage is TRBJ2-1, with D unresolved. Trimming pared 3 bases from V and 9 bases from J, leaving 12 bases between. The CDR3 extends over 13 amino acids. Germline loops: CDR1 MGHRA, CDR2 YSYEKL. The CDR3 region has the DNA TGCGCCAGCAGCCAGACGGAGTTTACTGAGCAGTTCTTC. It codes for CASSQTEFTEQFF.

The chain combines TRBV7-2 with TRBJ2-2; D is unresolved. The V and J ends lost 1 base and 5 bases respectively, with 11 bases between them. The CDR3 contains 15 residues. Germline-derived CDR1 and CDR2 are SGHTA and FQGNSA. CDR3 in amino acids: CASSLGHLETGELFF. The CDR3 coding sequence is TGTGCCAGCAGCTTAGGGCACTTGGAGACCGGGGAGCTGTTTTTT.

To note about this clone: One end of the junction fails to match germline, which may point to a read error. The CDR3 loop is CASSLQDPTLF. DNA of the CDR3: TGTGCCAGCAGTCTACAGGACCCTACGCTCTTC. The gene calls are TRBV7-9 and TRBJ1-2; tentative D call: TRBD1 (5 bases). The CDR3 spans 11 residues. The germline V gene has CDR1 SEHNR and CDR2 FQNEAQ (reference sequence).

The V call is TRBV19, the J call TRBJ1-4; D not resolved. The CDR3 covers 14 residues. V was trimmed by 6 bases and J by 5 bases, leaving 13 bases between them. The germline CDR1 and CDR2 sequences are LNHDA and SQIVND (reference sequence). The CDR3: CASSPDTWNEKLFF. The CDR3 DNA is TGTGCCAGTAGCCCAGACACTTGGAATGAAAAACTGTTTTTT.

The chain is built from TRBV5-4 and TRBJ1-3; tentatively, D is TRBD1 (5 bases). Germline loops: CDR1 SGHNT, CDR2 YYREEE (reference sequence). V was pared by 4 bases and J by 3 bases, with 17 bases between. This CDR3 contains 16 residues. The CDR3 here is CASSPTATQGGNTIYF. The CDR3, as DNA: TGTGCCAGCAGCCCGACAGCTACCCAGGGTGGAAACACCATATATTTT.

This chain joins TRBV1 and TRBJ2-3; whether TRBD2, the table's D call, matches the DNA was not checked. TRBV1 represents a pseudogene. This CDR3 contains 18 residues. The CDR3 nucleotides are TGCACCAGCAGCCAAGGTCAGCGGGGGGGCAATTTGGGAGATACGCAGTATTTT. Protein product: CTSSQGQRGGNLGDTQYF.

V gene TRBV30 combines with J gene TRBJ2-3; 8 nucleotides match TRBD2. The V and J ends lost 3 bases and 2 bases, in that order; junction bases with no gene match: 4. Germline CDR1 and CDR2: GTSNPN and SVGIG (reference sequence). The CDR3 contains 14 residues. CDR3 amino acids: CAWRPGGVTDTQYF. The DNA for the CDR3 is TGTGCCTGGAGGCCCGGGGGGGTCACAGATACGCAGTATTTT.

The chain uses TRBV14 and TRBJ2-1, with TRBD2 identical over 9 bases. V was clipped by 0 bases and J by 4 bases; unmatched bases: 13. Germline CDR1 SGHDN, CDR2 FVKESK. The CDR3 has 19 residues. The CDR3 protein is CASSQDVAASGDIYNEQFF. CDR3 bases: TGTGCCAGCAGCCAAGATGTTGCGGCTAGCGGGGATATTTACAATGAGCAGTTCTTC.

This clone has just one count. The rearrangement joins TRBV9 to TRBJ2-3; 9 bases are a match to TRBD2. The CDR3 extends over 15 amino acids. The V gene's germline CDR1 is SGDLS and CDR2 YYNGEE. The V segment lost 2 bases and the J segment 4 bases; nucleotides outside the gene matches: 5. The CDR3 loop reads CASSVRGGGADTQYF. The DNA for the CDR3 is TGTGCCAGCAGCGTGCGGGGGGGCGGTGCAGATACGCAGTATTTT.

This clone was picked up a small number of times. V gene TRBV4-1 combines with J gene TRBJ2-7; D may be TRBD1 (6 bases). The germline V and J ends were trimmed by 1 base and 2 bases, with 15 bases remaining between them. The CDR3 sequence is 16 residues long. Germline lookup yields CDR1 MGHRA and CDR2 YSYEKL. This CDR3 reads CASSQGPGHLAYEQYF. The CDR3 bases are TGCGCCAGCAGCCAAGGCCCGGGACACCTAGCCTACGAGCAGTACTTC.

The chain links TRBV4-2 to TRBJ1-4, with 9 bases lining up with TRBD1. Germline loops: CDR1 LGHNA, CDR2 YNFKEQ. CDR3 length: 19 residues. V gave up 0 bases and J gave up 3 bases; unmatched junction bases: 11. DNA of the CDR3: TGTGCCAGCAGCCAAGATTTAGGGACAGGGCACTTGGCTAATGAAAAACTGTTTTTT. Its translation: CASSQDLGTGHLANEKLFF.

The V and J genes are TRBV7-9 and TRBJ1-4; no firm D call. V dropped 1 base and J dropped 0 bases, with 9 bases sitting between them. Germline CDR1 is SEHNR and CDR2 is FQNEAQ (reference sequence). The CDR3 runs to 16 residues. The CDR3 DNA follows: TGTGCCAGCAGCTTAGGAGTCACCCCAACTAATGAAAAACTGTTTTTT. Amino acid sequence: CASSLGVTPTNEKLFF.